One and the same sample provided the 8 T cell receptor beta chains below, sequenced in a study of spatial heterogeneity in lung cancer. TCRdb ran MiXCR on the 5' RACE reads and lists one entry per CDR3 protein. The table has 90,000 or so distinct CDR3 sequences, approximately 8.9% seen once; the top ten hold around 7%. Described time point: sample taken at primary tumor resection. Material for sequencing was whole RNA from tumor, nontumor lung or frozen PBMC, left unsorted. This specimen was PBMCs, taken at surgery. Source of these receptors: a male donor with early-stage non-small cell lung cancer.

This clonotype was recorded a few times. This chain links TRBV7-3 with TRBJ2-5, with unresolved D. Trimming took off 1 base at V and 2 bases at J, with 5 bases between the two ends. The CDR3 runs 13 residues. Germline V gene sequence: CDR1 SGHTA, CDR2 FQGTGA. The CDR3 DNA follows: TGTGCCAGCAGCTTAAACAGACAAGAGACCCAGTACTTC. Its translation: CASSLNRQETQYF.

This clonotype was recorded many times. The chain joins TRBV5-4 to TRBJ2-3; 7 bases are a match to TRBD2. The V gene's germline CDR1 is SGHNT and CDR2 YYREEE (reference sequence). The junction had 6 bases not matched to a gene; V was cut back by 0 bases and J by 8 bases. The CDR3 loop spans 14 amino acids. The CDR3 is CASSLAGGHLTQYF. Written as DNA, the CDR3 is TGTGCCAGCAGCTTGGCGGGAGGCCATCTTACGCAGTATTTT. The full variable domain, its missing parts supplied by reference TRBV5-4 and TRBJ2-3, is ETGVTQSPTHLIKTRGQQVTLRCSSQSGHNTVSWYQQALGQGPQFIFQYYREEENGRGNFPPRFSGLQFPNYSSELNVNALELDDSALYLCASSLAGGHLTQYFGPGTRLTVL.

CDR3 nucleotides: TGCAGTGCTAGGATTAACTATGGCTACACCTTC. Its translation is CSARINYGYTF. This rearrangement joins TRBV20-1 to TRBJ1-2; D uncertain. The CDR3 sequence is 11 residues long. Germline CDR1 reads DFQATT; CDR2 reads SNEGSKA (reference sequence). V shed 3 bases and J shed 1 base, with 3 bases lying between them.

This clonotype was seen a few times. This chain connects TRBV7-9 to TRBJ1-3; D is undetermined. CDR1 is SEHNR, CDR2 FQNEAQ, per germline (reference sequence). The CDR3 has 14 amino acids. With 4 bases removed from V and 2 bases from J, the gap between germline ends came to 9 bases. The CDR3 loop is CASSSQATGNTIYF. The CDR3 DNA sequence: TGTGCCAGCAGCTCTCAGGCTACTGGAAACACCATATATTTT. Looking up the rest from reference TRBV7-9 and TRBJ1-3 gives the full variable domain: DTGVSQNPRHKITKRGQNVTFRCDPISEHNRLYWYRQTLGQGPEFLTYFQNEAQLEKSRLLSDRFSAERPKGSFSTLEIQRTEQGDSAMYLCASSSQATGNTIYFGEGSWLTVV.

V and J are TRBV20-1 and TRBJ2-5; 8 nucleotides line up with TRBD1. The germline V gene encodes CDR1 DFQATT and CDR2 SNEGSKA (reference sequence). The CDR3 loop spans 13 amino acids. V trimming: 2 bases; J trimming: 5 bases; junction bases outside the gene matches: 4. This CDR3 reads CSARSTGEETQYF. DNA of the CDR3: TGCAGTGCTAGATCGACAGGGGAGGAGACCCAGTACTTC.

In its sample, this clonotype was seen many times. The chain uses TRBV12-3 or TRBV12-4 and TRBJ2-6, with 9 bases that match TRBD1. V lost 6 bases and J lost 2; bases outside the gene matches: 5. The CDR3 has 16 amino acids. The CDR3 loop reads CASSDTGGPGANVLTF. DNA of the CDR3: TGTGCCAGCAGCGATACAGGGGGCCCTGGGGCCAACGTCCTGACTTTC.

The gene calls are TRBV10-3 and TRBJ2-7; TRBD2 aligns across 9 bases. The trim removed 3 bases at V and 4 bases at J, leaving 4 bases unmatched. Germline values: CDR1 ENHRY, CDR2 SYGVKD. The CDR3 is 14 amino acids. The CDR3 sequence: CAISEGTSIYEQYF. The CDR3 DNA is TGTGCCATCAGTGAAGGGACTAGCATATACGAGCAGTACTTC.

This clonotype was seen a handful of times. J is TRBJ2-2 and V is TRBV5-1, with D perhaps matching TRBD1 or TRBD2 (6 bases each). Looked up from germline, CDR1 is SGHRS and CDR2 is YFSETQ. There are 15 residues in the CDR3. V was trimmed by 0 bases and J by 5 bases, leaving 11 bases between them. In DNA form, the CDR3 reads TGCGCCAGCAGCTTGGCCGGGGGCAGGACCGGGGAGCTGTTTTTT. This gives the protein CASSLAGGRTGELFF.